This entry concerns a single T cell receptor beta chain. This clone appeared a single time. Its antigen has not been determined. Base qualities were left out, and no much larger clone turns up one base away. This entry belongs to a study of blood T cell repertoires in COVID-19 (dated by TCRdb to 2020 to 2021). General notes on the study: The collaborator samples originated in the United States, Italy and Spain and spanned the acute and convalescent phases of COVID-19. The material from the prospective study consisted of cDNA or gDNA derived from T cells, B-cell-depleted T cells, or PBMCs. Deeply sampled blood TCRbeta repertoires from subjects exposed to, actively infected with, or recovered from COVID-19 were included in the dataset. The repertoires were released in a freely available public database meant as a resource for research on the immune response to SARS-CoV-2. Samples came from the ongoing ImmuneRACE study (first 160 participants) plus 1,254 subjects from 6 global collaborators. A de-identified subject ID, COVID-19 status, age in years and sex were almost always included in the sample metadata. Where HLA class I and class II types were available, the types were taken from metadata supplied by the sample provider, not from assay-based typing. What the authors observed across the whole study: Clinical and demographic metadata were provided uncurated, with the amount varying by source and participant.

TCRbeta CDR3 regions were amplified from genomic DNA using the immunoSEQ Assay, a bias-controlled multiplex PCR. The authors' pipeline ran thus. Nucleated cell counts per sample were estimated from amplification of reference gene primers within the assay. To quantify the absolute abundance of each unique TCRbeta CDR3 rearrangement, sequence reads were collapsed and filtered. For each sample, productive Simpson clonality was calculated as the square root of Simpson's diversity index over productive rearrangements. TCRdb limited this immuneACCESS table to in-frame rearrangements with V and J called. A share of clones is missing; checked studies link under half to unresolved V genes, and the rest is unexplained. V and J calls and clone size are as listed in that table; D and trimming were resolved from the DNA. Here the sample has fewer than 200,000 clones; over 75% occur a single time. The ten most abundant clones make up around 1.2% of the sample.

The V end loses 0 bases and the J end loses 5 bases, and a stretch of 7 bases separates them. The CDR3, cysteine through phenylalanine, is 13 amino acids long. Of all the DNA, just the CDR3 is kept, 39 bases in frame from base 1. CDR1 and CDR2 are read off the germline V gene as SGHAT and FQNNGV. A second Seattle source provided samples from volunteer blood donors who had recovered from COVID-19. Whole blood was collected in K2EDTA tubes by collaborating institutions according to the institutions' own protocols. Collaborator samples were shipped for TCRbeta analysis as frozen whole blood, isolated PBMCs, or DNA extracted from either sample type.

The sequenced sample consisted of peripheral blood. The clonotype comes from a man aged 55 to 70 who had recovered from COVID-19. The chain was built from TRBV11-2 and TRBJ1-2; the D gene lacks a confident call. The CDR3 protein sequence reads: CASSLEAGYGYTF. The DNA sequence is TGTGCCAGCAGCTTAGAGGCAGGTTATGGCTACACCTTC. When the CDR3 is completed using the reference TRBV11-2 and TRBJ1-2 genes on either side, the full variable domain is EAGVAQSPRYKIIEKRQSVAFWCNPISGHATLYWYQQILGQGPKLLIQFQNNGVVDDSQLPKDRFSAERLKGVDSTLKIQPAKLEDSAVYLCASSLEAGYGYTFGSGTRLTVV.